The TCR beta chain under discussion was sequenced for a study of T cell changes during pregnancy in multiple sclerosis. CDR3 length: 14 amino acids. From germline, CDR1 is MNHNS and CDR2 SASEGT. V was shortened by 5 bases and J by 0 bases, with 9 bases between the two germline ends. Profiled with immunoSEQ multiplex PCR; TCRdb holds only in-frame clones, not every one. The sample consists of 85,000 to 110,000 clones, roughly 93% of them appearing once. The source was peripheral blood, collected after pregnancy. V is TRBV6-1 and J is TRBJ2-3; unclear D gene. The sequence was collected from a female donor with multiple sclerosis, enrolled in a pregnancy study. The DNA for the CDR3 is TGTGCCAGCAGTAGACAAACTAGCACAGATACGCAGTATTTT. It specifies CASSRQTSTDTQYF.